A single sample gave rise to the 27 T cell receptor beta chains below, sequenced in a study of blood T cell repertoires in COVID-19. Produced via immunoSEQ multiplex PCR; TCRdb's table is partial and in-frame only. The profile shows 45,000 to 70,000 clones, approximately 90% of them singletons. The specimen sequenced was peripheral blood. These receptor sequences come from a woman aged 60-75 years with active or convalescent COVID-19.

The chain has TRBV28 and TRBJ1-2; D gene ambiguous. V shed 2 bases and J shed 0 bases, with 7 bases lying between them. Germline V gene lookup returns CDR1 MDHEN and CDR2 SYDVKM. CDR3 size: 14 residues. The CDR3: CASSLQASNYGYTF. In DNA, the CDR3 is TGTGCCAGCAGTTTACAGGCATCTAACTATGGCTACACCTTC.

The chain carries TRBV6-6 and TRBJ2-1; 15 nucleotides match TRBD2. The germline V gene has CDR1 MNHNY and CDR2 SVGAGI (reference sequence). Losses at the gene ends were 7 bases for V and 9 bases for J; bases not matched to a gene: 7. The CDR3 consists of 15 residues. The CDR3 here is CASMMGLAGGGEQFF. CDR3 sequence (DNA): TGTGCCAGCATGATGGGACTAGCGGGAGGTGGTGAGCAGTTCTTC.

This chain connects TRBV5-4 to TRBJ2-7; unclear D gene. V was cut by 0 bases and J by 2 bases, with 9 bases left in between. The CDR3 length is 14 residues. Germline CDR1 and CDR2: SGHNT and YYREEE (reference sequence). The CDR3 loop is CASSLVELTYEQYF. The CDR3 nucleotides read TGTGCCAGCAGCTTGGTGGAGCTAACCTACGAGCAGTACTTC.

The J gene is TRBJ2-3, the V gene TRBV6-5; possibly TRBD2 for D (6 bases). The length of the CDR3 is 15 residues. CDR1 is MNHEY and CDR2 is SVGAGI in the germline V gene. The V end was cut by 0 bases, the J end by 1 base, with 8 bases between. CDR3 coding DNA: TGTGCCAGCAGTTACTCCGGCGGGGGCACAGATACGCAGTATTTT. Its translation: CASSYSGGGTDTQYF.

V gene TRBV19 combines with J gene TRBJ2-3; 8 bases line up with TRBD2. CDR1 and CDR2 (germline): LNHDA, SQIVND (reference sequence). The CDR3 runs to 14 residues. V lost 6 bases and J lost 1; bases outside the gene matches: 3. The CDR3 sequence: CASRTSARTDTQYF. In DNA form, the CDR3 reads TGTGCCAGTAGGACTAGCGCACGCACAGATACGCAGTATTTT.

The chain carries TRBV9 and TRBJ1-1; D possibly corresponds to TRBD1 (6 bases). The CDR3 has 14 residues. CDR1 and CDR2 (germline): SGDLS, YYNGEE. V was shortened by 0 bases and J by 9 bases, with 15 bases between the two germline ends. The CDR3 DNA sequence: TGTGCCAGCAGCGTAGACCCCCAGGGGCTTCAAGCTTTCTTT. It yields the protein CASSVDPQGLQAFF.

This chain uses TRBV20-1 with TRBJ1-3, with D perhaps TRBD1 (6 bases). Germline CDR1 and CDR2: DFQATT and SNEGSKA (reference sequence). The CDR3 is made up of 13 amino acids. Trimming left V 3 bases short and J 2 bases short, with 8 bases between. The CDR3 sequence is CSASGTTGNTIYF. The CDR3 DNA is TGCAGTGCTAGTGGGACAACTGGAAACACCATATATTTT.

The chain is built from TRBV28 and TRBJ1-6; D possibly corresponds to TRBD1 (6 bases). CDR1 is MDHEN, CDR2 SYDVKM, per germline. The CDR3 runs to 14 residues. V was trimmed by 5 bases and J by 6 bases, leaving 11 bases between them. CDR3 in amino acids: CASSPGAVNSPLHF. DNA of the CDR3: TGTGCCAGCAGTCCAGGGGCTGTTAATTCACCCCTCCACTTT. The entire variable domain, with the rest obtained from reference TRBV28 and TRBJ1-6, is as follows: DVKVTQSSRYLVKRTGEKVFLECVQDMDHENMFWYRQDPGLGLRLIYFSYDVKMKEKGDIPEGYSVSREKKERFSLILESASTNQTSMYLCASSPGAVNSPLHFGNGTRLTVT.

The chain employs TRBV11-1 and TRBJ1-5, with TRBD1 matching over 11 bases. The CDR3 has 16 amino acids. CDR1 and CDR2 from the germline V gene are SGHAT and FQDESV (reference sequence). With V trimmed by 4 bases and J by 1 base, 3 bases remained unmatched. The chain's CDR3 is CASSSGQGESNQPQHF. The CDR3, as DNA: TGTGCCAGCAGCTCGGGACAGGGGGAAAGCAATCAGCCCCAGCATTTT.

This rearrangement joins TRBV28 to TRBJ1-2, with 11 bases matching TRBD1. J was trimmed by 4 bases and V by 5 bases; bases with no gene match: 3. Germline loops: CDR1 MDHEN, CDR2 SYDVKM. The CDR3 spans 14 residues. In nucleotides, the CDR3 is TGTGCCAGCAGTCGGGACAGGGGGGGCTATGGCTACACCTTC. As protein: CASSRDRGGYGYTF.

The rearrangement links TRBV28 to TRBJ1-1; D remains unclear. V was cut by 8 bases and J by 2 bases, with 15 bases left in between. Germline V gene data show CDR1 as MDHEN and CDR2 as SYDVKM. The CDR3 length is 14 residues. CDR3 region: CASRIDVVNTEAFF. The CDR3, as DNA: TGTGCCAGCCGAATAGATGTAGTTAACACTGAAGCTTTCTTT. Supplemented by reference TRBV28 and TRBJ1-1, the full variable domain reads DVKVTQSSRYLVKRTGEKVFLECVQDMDHENMFWYRQDPGLGLRLIYFSYDVKMKEKGDIPEGYSVSREKKERFSLILESASTNQTSMYLCASRIDVVNTEAFFGQGTRLTVV.

CDR3 sequence reads: CATSRDAGLAGTGELFF. The CDR3 DNA reads TGTGCCACCAGCAGAGACGCGGGACTAGCCGGCACCGGGGAGCTGTTTTTT. V is TRBV15 and J is TRBJ2-2; 9 nucleotides agree with TRBD2. This CDR3 has 17 residues. The ends lost 0 bases at V and 4 bases at J; junction bases unmatched: 6. In germline, CDR1 is LNHNV, CDR2 YYDKDF (reference sequence). The full variable domain, with the rest looked up from reference TRBV15 and TRBJ2-2, is DAMVIQNPRYQVTQFGKPVTLSCSQTLNHNVMYWYQQKSSQAPKLLFHYYDKDFNNEADTPDNFQSRRPNTSFCFLDIRSPGLGDTAMYLCATSRDAGLAGTGELFFGEGSRLTVL.

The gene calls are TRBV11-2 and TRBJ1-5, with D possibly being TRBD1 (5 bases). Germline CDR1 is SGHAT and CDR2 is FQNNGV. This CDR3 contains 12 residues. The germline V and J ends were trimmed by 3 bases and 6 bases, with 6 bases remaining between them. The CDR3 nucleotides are TGTGCCAGCAGCTTGCAGGGTCAGCCCCAGCATTTT. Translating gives CASSLQGQPQHF.

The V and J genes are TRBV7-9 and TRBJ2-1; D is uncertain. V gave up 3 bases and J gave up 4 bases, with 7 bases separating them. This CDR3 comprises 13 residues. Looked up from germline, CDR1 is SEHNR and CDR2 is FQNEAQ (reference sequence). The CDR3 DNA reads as TGTGCCAGCAGCTTGGCCAGTTACAATGAGCAGTTCTTC. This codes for CASSLASYNEQFF.

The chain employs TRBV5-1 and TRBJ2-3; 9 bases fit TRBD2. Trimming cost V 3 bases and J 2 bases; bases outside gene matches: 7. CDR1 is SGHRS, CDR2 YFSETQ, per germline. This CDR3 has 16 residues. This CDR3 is CASSSGTSLPTDTQYF. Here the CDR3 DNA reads TGCGCCAGCAGCTCCGGGACTAGCTTACCCACAGATACGCAGTATTTT.

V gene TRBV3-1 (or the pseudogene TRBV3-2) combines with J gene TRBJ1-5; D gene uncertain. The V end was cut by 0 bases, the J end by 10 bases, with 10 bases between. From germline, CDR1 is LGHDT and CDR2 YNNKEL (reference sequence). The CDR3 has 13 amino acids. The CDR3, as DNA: TGTGCCAGCAGCCAAGATCGAGGGCGTCCCCAGCATTTT. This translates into CASSQDRGRPQHF.

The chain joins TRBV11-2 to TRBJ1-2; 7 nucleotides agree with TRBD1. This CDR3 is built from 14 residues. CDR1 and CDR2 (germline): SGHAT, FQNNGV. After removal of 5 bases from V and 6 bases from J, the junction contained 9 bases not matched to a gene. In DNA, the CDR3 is TGTGCCAGCAGCGCAAGACAGGGTAGCCATGGCTACACCTTC. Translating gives CASSARQGSHGYTF.

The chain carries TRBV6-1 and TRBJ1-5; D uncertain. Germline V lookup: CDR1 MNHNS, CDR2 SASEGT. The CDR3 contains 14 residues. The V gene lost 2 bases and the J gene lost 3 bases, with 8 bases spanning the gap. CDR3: CASSENLNNQPQHF. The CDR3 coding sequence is TGTGCCAGCAGTGAAAACCTAAACAATCAGCCCCAGCATTTT.

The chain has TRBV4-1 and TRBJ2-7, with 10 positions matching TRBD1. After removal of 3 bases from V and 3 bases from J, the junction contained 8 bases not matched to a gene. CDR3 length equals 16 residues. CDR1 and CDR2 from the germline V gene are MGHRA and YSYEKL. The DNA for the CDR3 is TGCGCCAGCAGCCAGTCCGGGACAGGGGCCCTCTACGAGCAGTACTTC. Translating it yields CASSQSGTGALYEQYF.

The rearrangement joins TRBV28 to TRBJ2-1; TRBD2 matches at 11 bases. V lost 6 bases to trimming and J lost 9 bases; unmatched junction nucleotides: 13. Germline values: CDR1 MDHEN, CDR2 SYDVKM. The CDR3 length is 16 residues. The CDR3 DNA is TGTGCCAGCAGCTCCGCTACTAGCGGGAGTATGGGTGAGCAGTTCTTC. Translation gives CASSSATSGSMGEQFF. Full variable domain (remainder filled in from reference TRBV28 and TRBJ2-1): DVKVTQSSRYLVKRTGEKVFLECVQDMDHENMFWYRQDPGLGLRLIYFSYDVKMKEKGDIPEGYSVSREKKERFSLILESASTNQTSMYLCASSSATSGSMGEQFFGPGTRLTVL.

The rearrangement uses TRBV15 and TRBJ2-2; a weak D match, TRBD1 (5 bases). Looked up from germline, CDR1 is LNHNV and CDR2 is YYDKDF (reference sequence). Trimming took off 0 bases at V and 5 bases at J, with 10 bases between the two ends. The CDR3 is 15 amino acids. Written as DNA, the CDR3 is TGTGCCACCAGCAGAGATCTGGCAGGGACCGGGGAGCTGTTTTTT. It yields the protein CATSRDLAGTGELFF. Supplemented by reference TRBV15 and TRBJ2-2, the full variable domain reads DAMVIQNPRYQVTQFGKPVTLSCSQTLNHNVMYWYQQKSSQAPKLLFHYYDKDFNNEADTPDNFQSRRPNTSFCFLDIRSPGLGDTAMYLCATSRDLAGTGELFFGEGSRLTVL.

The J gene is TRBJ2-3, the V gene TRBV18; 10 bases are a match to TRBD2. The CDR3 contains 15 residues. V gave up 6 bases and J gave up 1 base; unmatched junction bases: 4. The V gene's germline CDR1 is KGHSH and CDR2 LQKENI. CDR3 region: CASSPGLAGTDTQYF. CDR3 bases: TGTGCCAGCTCGCCCGGACTAGCGGGCACAGATACGCAGTATTTT.

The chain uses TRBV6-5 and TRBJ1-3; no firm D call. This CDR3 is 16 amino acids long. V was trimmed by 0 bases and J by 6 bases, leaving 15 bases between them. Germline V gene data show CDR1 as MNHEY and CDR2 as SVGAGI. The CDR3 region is CASSYSAGRNLNTIYF. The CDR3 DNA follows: TGTGCCAGCAGTTACTCGGCAGGCCGTAATCTAAACACCATATATTTT.

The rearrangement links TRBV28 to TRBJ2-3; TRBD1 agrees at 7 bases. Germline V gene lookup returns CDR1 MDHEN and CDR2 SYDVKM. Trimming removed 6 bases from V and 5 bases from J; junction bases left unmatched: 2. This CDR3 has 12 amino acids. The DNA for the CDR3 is TGTGCCAGCAGAGGGGGCGTAGATACGCAGTATTTT. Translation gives CASRGGVDTQYF. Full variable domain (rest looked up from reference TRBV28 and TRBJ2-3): DVKVTQSSRYLVKRTGEKVFLECVQDMDHENMFWYRQDPGLGLRLIYFSYDVKMKEKGDIPEGYSVSREKKERFSLILESASTNQTSMYLCASRGGVDTQYFGPGTRLTVL.

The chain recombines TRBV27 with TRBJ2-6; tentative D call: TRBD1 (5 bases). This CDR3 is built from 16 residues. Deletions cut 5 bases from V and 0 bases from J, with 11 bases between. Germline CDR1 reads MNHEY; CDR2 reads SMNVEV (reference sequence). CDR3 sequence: CASSPPTASGANVLTF. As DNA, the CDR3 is TGTGCCAGCAGTCCCCCGACAGCCTCTGGGGCCAACGTCCTGACTTTC.

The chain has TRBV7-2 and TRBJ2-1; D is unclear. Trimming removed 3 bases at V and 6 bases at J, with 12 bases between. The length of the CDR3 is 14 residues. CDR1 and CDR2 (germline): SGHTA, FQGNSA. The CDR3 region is CASSFSFTGNEQFF. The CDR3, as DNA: TGTGCCAGCAGCTTCTCATTCACTGGCAATGAGCAGTTCTTC.

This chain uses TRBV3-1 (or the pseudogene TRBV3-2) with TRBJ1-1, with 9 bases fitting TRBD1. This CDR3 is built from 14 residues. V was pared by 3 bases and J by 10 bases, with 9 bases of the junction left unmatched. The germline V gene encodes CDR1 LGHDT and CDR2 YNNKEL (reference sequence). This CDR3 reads CASSQLTGGAGAFF. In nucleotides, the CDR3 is TGTGCCAGCAGCCAGCTCACAGGGGGCGCGGGAGCTTTCTTT.